The 19 T cell receptor beta chains reported below all come from one sample, sequenced in a study of blood T cell repertoires in COVID-19. Measured with immunoSEQ multiplex PCR; TCRdb has only the in-frame clones, and not every one. The sample consists of some 270,000 clones, roughly four fifths of them appearing once. Sequenced input: peripheral blood. The receptors originated from a person aged 65 to 85 with COVID-19, enrolled during active disease.

The V call is TRBV6-2 or TRBV6-3, the J call TRBJ1-1, with D possibly TRBD1 on 5 matching bases. Trimming shortened V by 2 bases and J by 1 base, and 11 bases separated the two germline ends. CDR1 MNHEY and CDR2 SVGEGT come from the germline V gene. The length of the CDR3 is 15 residues. CDR3 in DNA: TGTGCCAGCAGTTACGTAGAAGACAGGAACACTGAAGCTTTCTTT. This translates into CASSYVEDRNTEAFF.

The chain carries TRBV27 and TRBJ2-3; no definite D call. V was cut by 5 bases and J by 2 bases, with 17 bases left in between. Looked up from germline, CDR1 is MNHEY and CDR2 is SMNVEV (reference sequence). The CDR3 sequence is 16 residues long. CDR3: CASSPGPAWHTDTQYF. CDR3 DNA sequence: TGTGCCAGCAGTCCAGGTCCGGCGTGGCACACAGATACGCAGTATTTT.

The J gene is TRBJ1-2, the V gene TRBV6-5; TRBD1 aligns across 7 bases. CDR3 length: 13 amino acids. Germline V lookup: CDR1 MNHEY, CDR2 SVGAGI. V trimming: 6 bases; J trimming: 3 bases; junction bases outside the gene matches: 4. This CDR3 is CASSRGSHYGYTF. CDR3 coding DNA: TGTGCCAGCAGCAGGGGGAGTCACTATGGCTACACCTTC.

The chain uses TRBV4-1 and TRBJ2-2; no reliable D call. CDR1 is MGHRA and CDR2 is YSYEKL in the germline V gene. Trimming left V 1 base short and J 4 bases short, with 7 bases between. The CDR3 runs 14 residues. The CDR3 bases are TGCGCCAGCAGCCAAGGACATAGCACCGGGGAGCTGTTTTTT. Encoded protein: CASSQGHSTGELFF.

This clone was found a few times. The rearrangement links TRBV19 to TRBJ2-3; 8 bases match TRBD2. Germline V gene sequence: CDR1 LNHDA, CDR2 SQIVND (reference sequence). CDR3 length: 14 residues. V shed 1 base, J shed 4 bases, and the junction held 1 base outside the gene matches. Here the CDR3 reads CASSIVGRADTQYF. CDR3 coding DNA: TGTGCCAGTAGTATAGTCGGGAGGGCAGATACGCAGTATTTT.

The chain couples TRBV7-2 to TRBJ2-3; TRBD2 might be the D (6 bases). Germline V gene data show CDR1 as SGHTA and CDR2 as FQGNSA. The V gene lost 5 bases and the J gene lost 3 bases, with 12 bases spanning the gap. The CDR3 is 14 amino acids. CDR3 protein: CASSQTRPTDTQYF. DNA for the CDR3: TGTGCCAGCAGCCAGACTAGACCAACAGATACGCAGTATTTT.

The chain uses TRBV3-1 (or the pseudogene TRBV3-2) and TRBJ1-2; 7 bases line up with TRBD1. The CDR3 is 16 amino acids. The V gene end was trimmed by 6 bases and the J gene end by 6 bases; junction bases not matched to a gene: 16. The germline V gene encodes CDR1 LGHDT and CDR2 YNNKEL (reference sequence). CDR3 nucleotides: TGTGCCAGCAGTACAGGGGCCTCATGGAGAGTTGATGGCTACACCTTC. Protein sequence: CASSTGASWRVDGYTF.

This clone has a handful of counts. The chain uses TRBV11-2 and TRBJ2-7; TRBD2 aligns across 12 bases. Germline assignment: CDR1 SGHAT and CDR2 FQNNGV. The CDR3 contains 16 residues. V lost 6 bases to trimming and J lost 4 bases; unmatched junction nucleotides: 10. In nucleotides, the CDR3 is TGTGCCAGCAGTTTGACCCTAGCGGGGGGGCGGTACGAGCAGTACTTC. It specifies CASSLTLAGGRYEQYF.

Turning to this clone: The sample has other DNA sequences that encode this CDR3 too. The chain joins TRBV7-2 to TRBJ2-2; D perhaps matches TRBD2 (5 bases). The CDR3 covers 14 residues. CDR1 is SGHTA and CDR2 is FQGNSA in the germline V gene. V lost 1 base and J lost 5, with 8 bases in between. CDR3 in amino acids: CASSLVTRTGELFF. DNA for the CDR3: TGTGCCAGCAGCTTAGTTACTAGGACCGGGGAGCTGTTTTTT.

The chain has TRBV19 and TRBJ1-5, with D uncertain. Trimming shortened V by 3 bases and J by 0 bases, and 9 bases separated the two germline ends. The CDR3 has 15 amino acids. Looked up from germline, CDR1 is LNHDA and CDR2 is SQIVND (reference sequence). The chain's CDR3 is CASSIRVFSNQPQHF. Written as DNA, the CDR3 is TGTGCCAGTAGTATTCGGGTTTTTAGCAATCAGCCCCAGCATTTT.

This chain joins TRBV30 and TRBJ1-1; tentative D call: TRBD1 (5 bases). Deletions cut 5 bases from V and 6 bases from J, with 13 bases between. The CDR3 is 12 residues long. In germline, CDR1 is GTSNPN, CDR2 SVGIG (reference sequence). Written as DNA, the CDR3 is TGTGCCTGGGGCGGGGGGGTCGCTGAAGCTTTCTTT. Protein product: CAWGGGVAEAFF.

The chain joins TRBV6-2 or TRBV6-3 to TRBJ2-1; 8 nucleotides line up with TRBD2. Germline loops: CDR1 MNHEY, CDR2 SVGEGT. The CDR3 runs to 14 residues. The J segment lost 5 bases and the V segment lost 2 bases, leaving 2 bases of the junction unmatched. The CDR3 here is CASSYMRGDNEQFF. The CDR3 nucleotides are TGTGCCAGCAGTTACATGCGGGGGGACAATGAGCAGTTCTTC.

The chain employs TRBV7-8 and TRBJ2-7; 8 bases map to TRBD1. J was trimmed by 3 bases and V by 4 bases; bases with no gene match: 8. There are 15 residues in the CDR3. Germline V gene data show CDR1 as SGHVS and CDR2 as FQNEAQ. The CDR3 loop reads CASSSLIRGLYEQYF. The DNA of the CDR3 is TGTGCCAGCAGCTCGTTAATCAGGGGGCTCTACGAGCAGTACTTC. The full variable domain, with the rest looked up from reference TRBV7-8 and TRBJ2-7, is GAGVSQSPRYKVAKRGQDVALRCDPISGHVSLFWYQQALGQGPEFLTYFQNEAQLDKSGLPSDRFFAERPEGSVSTLKIQRTQQEDSAVYLCASSSLIRGLYEQYFGPGTRLTVT.

This rearrangement joins TRBV10-3 to TRBJ2-7; D is undetermined. The V and J ends lost 2 bases and 2 bases respectively, with 10 bases between them. This CDR3 is built from 14 residues. Germline loops: CDR1 ENHRY, CDR2 SYGVKD. Here the CDR3 DNA reads TGTGCCATCAGTGAGGAATCCGCAGCCTACGAGCAGTACTTC. As protein: CAISEESAAYEQYF.

The rearrangement uses TRBV5-6 and TRBJ1-3; a possible D gene is TRBD1 (6 bases). The CDR3 length is 13 residues. Between the trimmed V and J ends, which lost 1 base and 8 bases, there was a span of 10 bases. CDR1 is SGHDT and CDR2 is YYEEEE in the germline V gene. Written as DNA, the CDR3 is TGTGCCAGCAGCTTGACAGGGAGGGACACCATATATTTT. Protein: CASSLTGRDTIYF.

The chain recombines TRBV5-1 with TRBJ1-6, with D unclear. Germline assignment: CDR1 SGHRS and CDR2 YFSETQ. V was trimmed by 8 bases and J by 9 bases, leaving 12 bases between them. The CDR3 is 12 amino acids. CDR3 in amino acids: CARQLIFSPLHF. CDR3 bases: TGCGCCAGACAGCTGATTTTTTCACCCCTCCACTTT.

The V gene is TRBV20-1, the J gene TRBJ1-2; D possibly corresponds to TRBD1 (6 bases). CDR3 size: 11 residues. The V gene's germline CDR1 is DFQATT and CDR2 SNEGSKA (reference sequence). Deletions cut 5 bases from V and 8 bases from J, with 12 bases between. The CDR3 DNA follows: TGCAGTGCTGCACACAGGGACGGCTACACCTTC. Protein: CSAAHRDGYTF.

The genes are TRBV24-1 and TRBJ2-7; 8 nucleotides match TRBD2. V lost 3 bases, J lost 6 bases, and 3 bases stayed unmatched. The germline V gene has CDR1 KGHDR and CDR2 SFDVKD. The CDR3 has 13 amino acids. The CDR3 here is CATSDPGRGEQYF. CDR3 bases: TGTGCCACCAGTGATCCCGGGAGGGGCGAGCAGTACTTC.

The V gene is TRBV3-1 (or the pseudogene TRBV3-2), the J gene TRBJ1-4, with D uncertain. V was pared by 1 base and J by 0 bases, with 9 bases between. CDR1 is LGHDT, CDR2 YNNKEL, per germline (reference sequence). The CDR3 length is 16 residues. The CDR3 is CASSQALSSTNEKLFF. DNA for the CDR3: TGTGCCAGCAGCCAAGCCCTTTCCTCAACTAATGAAAAACTGTTTTTT.